This TCR beta chain was captured in a study of shared clonotypes between healthy human individuals. The CDR3 is 14 amino acids. V was clipped by 4 bases and J by 6 bases; unmatched bases: 6. The germline V gene has CDR1 SGHTA and CDR2 FQGNSA. Findings and limits, study-wide: Clonotypes shared by all four sorted-subset donors had higher generation probabilities than non-shared clonotypes. Some naive CD4 clonotypes, roughly 4.7%, turned up in common across a handful of donors. It was the few donors that limited the genetic and exposure-history diversity represented.

In the case of this clone: Its specificity is not known.

Deep-level running was used for the assay. The table came from immunoSEQ multiplex PCR; TCRdb's copy has only in-frame clones and leaves some out. Altogether hundreds of thousands of clones are present, approximately 79% being singletons, with the ten largest covering about 2%. The clonotype originates from a woman under 40 in good health. Sequencing used memory CD4+ T cells sorted from blood. As for subset: CD45RA-negative fraction. The chain links TRBV7-2 to TRBJ2-1; 7 bases line up with TRBD1. CDR3 amino acids: CASSYGQVFNEQFF. The CDR3 DNA is TGTGCCAGCAGCTACGGACAGGTTTTCAATGAGCAGTTCTTC.